Each of the 21 T cell receptor beta chains below was sequenced from the same sample in a study of regulatory and conventional T cells in RAG deficiency. Sequencing used immunoSEQ multiplex PCR; TCRdb keeps in-frame clones, though not all of them. The sample lists about 34,000 clones, more than 75% occurring once. Genomic DNA came from blood conventional CD4+ T cells gated CD25-low CD127-high. This sample also appeared in a second study, on regulatory T cells. Turning to that study: The primer mix had 52 TRBV and 13 TRBJ primers.

Material for sequencing was CD4+ effector T cells sorted from blood. All receptors derive from a human donor in good health.

This clone appeared a single time. This sequence joins TRBV28 and TRBJ2-1, with 15 bases matching TRBD2. Germline V gene data show CDR1 as MDHEN and CDR2 as SYDVKM. With 4 bases clipped from V and 4 bases from J, the junction kept 11 bases outside the gene matches. This CDR3 comprises 19 residues. The CDR3 DNA is TGTGCCAGCAGTTCACCCCGGACTAGCGGGGGGGCTAGGTACAATGAGCAGTTCTTC. It specifies CASSSPRTSGGARYNEQFF.

V gene TRBV7-4 combines with J gene TRBJ2-7; D is unresolved. The germline V gene encodes CDR1 SGHVT and CDR2 SQSDAQ. CDR3 length: 13 residues. Trimming shortened V by 7 bases and J by 0 bases, and 10 bases separated the two germline ends. In DNA form, the CDR3 reads TGTGCCAGCACCACCAGAAGCTCCTACGAGCAGTACTTC. Translated: CASTTRSSYEQYF.

The gene calls are TRBV4-1 and TRBJ2-1; D gene unclear. Trimming took 1 base from V and 6 from J, leaving 4 bases between them. The CDR3 runs to 12 residues. Germline values: CDR1 MGHRA, CDR2 YSYEKL. The DNA of the CDR3 is TGCGCCAGCAGCCAAGCACCCAATGAGCAGTTCTTC. Translated, it gives CASSQAPNEQFF.

This chain connects TRBV7-9 to TRBJ2-7; D gene ambiguous. Germline assignment: CDR1 SEHNR and CDR2 FQNEAQ (reference sequence). Trimming cost V 5 bases and J 5 bases, with 16 bases left between them. This CDR3 has 14 residues. CDR3 protein: CASSLSMSSHEQYF. The CDR3 DNA reads TGTGCCAGCAGCCTTAGTATGTCTTCCCACGAGCAGTACTTC. Drawing the rest from reference TRBV7-9 and TRBJ2-7, the complete variable domain is DTGVSQNPRHKITKRGQNVTFRCDPISEHNRLYWYRQTLGQGPEFLTYFQNEAQLEKSRLLSDRFSAERPKGSFSTLEIQRTEQGDSAMYLCASSLSMSSHEQYFGPGTRLTVT.

This sequence joins TRBV18 and TRBJ1-1, with unresolved D. Trimming cost V 6 bases and J 4 bases, with 12 bases left between them. The CDR3 loop spans 13 amino acids. Per germline, CDR1 KGHSH and CDR2 LQKENI. As DNA, the CDR3 is TGTGCCAGCTCCGGGTCGGGGAGCACTGAAGCTTTCTTT. Translation gives CASSGSGSTEAFF.

This clone turned up a few times. This chain joins TRBV7-2 and TRBJ1-1, with unresolved D. Trimming removed 8 bases at V and 7 bases at J, with 14 bases between. CDR1 is SGHTA and CDR2 is FQGNSA in the germline V gene. The CDR3 runs to 12 residues. The CDR3 loop is CASGEHGYEAFF. The CDR3 DNA follows: TGTGCCAGCGGAGAACACGGATATGAAGCTTTCTTT.

The chain combines TRBV7-9 with TRBJ1-3; weak D call: TRBD1 (6 bases). Trimming cost V 5 bases and J 4 bases, with 18 bases left between them. The germline V gene encodes CDR1 SEHNR and CDR2 FQNEAQ (reference sequence). This CDR3 has 16 residues. DNA of the CDR3: TGTGCCAGCAGCATCCTTACAGGGATGGGGGGAAACACCATATATTTT. This gives the protein CASSILTGMGGNTIYF. Combining the CDR3 with reference TRBV7-9 and TRBJ1-3 gives the whole variable domain DTGVSQNPRHKITKRGQNVTFRCDPISEHNRLYWYRQTLGQGPEFLTYFQNEAQLEKSRLLSDRFSAERPKGSFSTLEIQRTEQGDSAMYLCASSILTGMGGNTIYFGEGSWLTVV.

J is TRBJ1-1 and V is TRBV5-6; a weak D match, TRBD1 (5 bases). The CDR3 extends over 15 amino acids. CDR1 and CDR2 (germline): SGHDT, YYEEEE. The V gene lost 3 bases and the J gene lost 1 base, with 13 bases spanning the gap. In DNA, the CDR3 is TGTGCCAGCAGCTCGGCGGGTGGGGGGAACACTGAAGCTTTCTTT. This sequence encodes CASSSAGGGNTEAFF.

V usage is TRBV29-1 and J usage is TRBJ1-1; no clear D gene. Germline V lookup: CDR1 SQVTM, CDR2 ANQGSEA. The V end lost 4 bases, the J end lost 0 bases, and 9 bases lay between the germline ends. This CDR3 contains 13 residues. In DNA form, the CDR3 reads TGCAGCGTTGTGAGGCAGTTGAACACTGAAGCTTTCTTT. Its protein product is CSVVRQLNTEAFF.

The chain combines TRBV30 with TRBJ1-6; D remains unclear. With 5 bases removed from V and 7 bases from J, the gap between germline ends came to 15 bases. This CDR3 has 14 residues. Germline V CDR1 and CDR2: GTSNPN, SVGIG (reference sequence). The CDR3 spells CAWGREGANSPLHF. CDR3 in DNA: TGTGCCTGGGGGAGGGAGGGCGCGAATTCACCCCTCCACTTT.

The V gene is TRBV19, the J gene TRBJ1-2, with TRBD1 identical over 8 bases. The length of the CDR3 is 15 residues. After removal of 4 bases from V and 3 bases from J, the junction contained 7 bases not matched to a gene. CDR1 and CDR2 (germline): LNHDA, SQIVND (reference sequence). For the CDR3, the DNA is TGTGCCAGTAGTACTCAGGGGGCAGGAGACTATGGCTACACCTTC. This encodes CASSTQGAGDYGYTF.

This clone was observed once. J is TRBJ2-7 and V is TRBV5-4; a weak D match, TRBD2 (6 bases). The CDR3 totals 12 residues. Trimming took off 2 bases at V and 6 bases at J, with 9 bases between the two ends. CDR1 SGHNT and CDR2 YYREEE come from the germline V gene (reference sequence). The CDR3 DNA reads TGTGCCAGCAGCTTTTTCGGGGGCGAGCAGTACTTC. It specifies CASSFFGGEQYF.

The chain uses TRBV15 and TRBJ2-5; D uncertain. Germline lookup yields CDR1 LNHNV and CDR2 YYDKDF (reference sequence). There are 14 residues in the CDR3. V lost 0 bases and J lost 5, with 10 bases in between. The CDR3 sequence: CATSRDLKGETQYF. Written as DNA, the CDR3 is TGTGCCACCAGCAGAGATCTGAAGGGTGAGACCCAGTACTTC.

The V call is TRBV6-6, the J call TRBJ1-2; the D is unclear. This CDR3 region has 15 residues. Trimming left V 0 bases short and J 4 bases short, with 12 bases between. In germline, CDR1 is MNHNY, CDR2 SVGAGI (reference sequence). CDR3 DNA sequence: TGTGCCAGCAGTTACTCTAACGGGCAGCCCTATGGCTACACCTTC. This translates into CASSYSNGQPYGYTF.

The chain links TRBV5-4 to TRBJ1-1; a possible D gene is TRBD1 (5 bases). The V and J ends lost 4 bases and 3 bases respectively, with 22 bases between them. The germline CDR1 and CDR2 sequences are SGHNT and YYREEE (reference sequence). The CDR3 is made up of 17 amino acids. CDR3 DNA sequence: TGTGCCAGCAGCCGTAAGCGATGGGGAACGGGGGACACTGAAGCTTTCTTT. Protein: CASSRKRWGTGDTEAFF.

The gene calls are TRBV7-9 and TRBJ1-2; D unresolved. Germline V gives CDR1 SEHNR, CDR2 FQNEAQ (reference sequence). The CDR3 covers 14 residues. V shed 8 bases and J shed 5 bases, with 18 bases lying between them. The CDR3 nucleotides read TGTGCCAGCGTCCGTAACGGTCTTGAGTATGGCTACACCTTC. The encoded protein is CASVRNGLEYGYTF.

This clone was observed a few times. The chain joins TRBV4-2 to TRBJ1-1; D remains ambiguous. CDR3 length: 15 amino acids. Germline CDR1 is LGHNA and CDR2 is YNFKEQ. The ends were cut back, 4 bases at V and 3 bases at J, with 15 bases in the middle. CDR3 nucleotides: TGTGCCAGCAGCCGAAGAAGTCACGGGGACACTGAAGCTTTCTTT. Amino acids: CASSRRSHGDTEAFF.

The V call is TRBV30, the J call TRBJ1-5, with D hard to call. Looked up from germline, CDR1 is GTSNPN and CDR2 is SVGIG (reference sequence). This CDR3 region has 12 residues. Trimming shortened V by 2 bases and J by 1 base, and 3 bases separated the two germline ends. CDR3 coding DNA: TGTGCCTGGAGTCGCAGCAATCAGCCCCAGCATTTT. It is translated as CAWSRSNQPQHF.

The chain joins TRBV11-2 to TRBJ1-2; the D is unclear. V lost 3 bases and J 2 bases, leaving 7 bases between the germline ends. Germline V gene sequence: CDR1 SGHAT, CDR2 FQNNGV. The CDR3 covers 13 residues. Here the CDR3 reads CASSLEGNYGYTF. CDR3 nucleotides: TGTGCCAGCAGCTTGGAGGGAAACTATGGCTACACCTTC.

This chain uses TRBV7-9 with TRBJ2-3; TRBD1 agrees at 8 bases. Trimming at V came to 5 bases and at J to 2 bases, leaving 6 bases not matched to a gene. Germline V gene lookup returns CDR1 SEHNR and CDR2 FQNEAQ (reference sequence). The CDR3 extends over 15 amino acids. CDR3 in amino acids: CASSVRDRFTDTQYF. The CDR3 coding sequence is TGTGCCAGCAGCGTCCGGGACAGGTTCACAGATACGCAGTATTTT.

Only one count was recorded for this clone. The chain uses TRBV29-1 and TRBJ1-4; TRBD1 is a possible D gene (5 bases). From germline, CDR1 is SQVTM and CDR2 ANQGSEA. Trimming removed 0 bases from V and 7 bases from J, with 9 bases in between. The CDR3 covers 13 residues. For the CDR3, the DNA is TGCAGCGTTGAAGATCCAGGGCTTGAAAAACTGTTTTTT. As protein: CSVEDPGLEKLFF. Drawing the rest from reference TRBV29-1 and TRBJ1-4, the complete variable domain is SAVISQKPSRDICQRGTSLTIQCQVDSQVTMMFWYRQQPGQSLTLIATANQGSEATYESGFVIDKFPISRPNLTFSTLTVSNMSPEDSSIYLCSVEDPGLEKLFFGSGTQLSVL.